The 9 T cell receptor beta chains below come from one sample, sequenced in a study of cytomegalovirus exposure and HLA in healthy donors. PCR involved 60 Vbeta and 13 Jbeta primers. This table comes from immunoSEQ multiplex PCR, and its TCRdb copy is limited to in-frame clones, with some not included. The sample carries about 130,000 clones, approximately 70% recorded once. Sequencing was carried out using PBMCs. Receptors originate from a woman in her fifties or sixties in good health and CMV-seropositive.

V and J are TRBV11-2 and TRBJ2-3; 7 bases align to TRBD2. V dropped 0 bases and J dropped 3; count of bases not matched to a gene: 6. The germline CDR1 and CDR2 sequences are SGHAT and FQNNGV. The CDR3 runs to 16 residues. CDR3 region: CASSLEGLGGTDTQYF. The CDR3 region has the DNA TGTGCCAGCAGCTTAGAAGGACTAGGAGGTACAGATACGCAGTATTTT.

This sequence joins TRBV7-3 and TRBJ2-2; tentative D call: TRBD1 (5 bases). This CDR3 region has 13 residues. Between the trimmed V and J ends, which lost 5 bases and 7 bases, there was a span of 11 bases. The germline gives CDR1 SGHTA, CDR2 FQGTGA. The CDR3 region has the DNA TGTGCCAGCAGCGCCCAGGGTCACGGGGAGCTGTTTTTT. Translation: CASSAQGHGELFF.

V usage is TRBV28 and J usage is TRBJ2-7; 11 bases agree with TRBD2. This CDR3 has 16 amino acids. J was trimmed by 2 bases and V by 4 bases; bases with no gene match: 7. Germline V CDR1 and CDR2: MDHEN, SYDVKM. The CDR3 region is CASSSPVAGGPYEQYF. The CDR3 DNA is TGTGCCAGCAGTTCCCCTGTAGCGGGAGGGCCCTACGAGCAGTACTTC.

This chain links TRBV4-2 with TRBJ1-2; TRBD1 matches 7 bases. This CDR3 spans 17 amino acids. V lost 1 base, J lost 7 bases, and 15 bases stayed unmatched. Germline V gene lookup returns CDR1 LGHNA and CDR2 YNFKEQ. CDR3 nucleotides: TGTGCCAGCAGCCAAGGAATCGCTGACAGGGTGTGGGGTGGCTACACCTTC. This codes for CASSQGIADRVWGGYTF.

This clone was counted a few times. The chain couples TRBV6-5 to TRBJ1-4; D unclear. Germline V gene lookup returns CDR1 MNHEY and CDR2 SVGAGI. This CDR3 comprises 14 residues. With 6 bases removed from V and 4 bases from J, the gap between germline ends came to 12 bases. CDR3 sequence (DNA): TGTGCCAGCAGCCTAGGGAGGAATAATGAAAAACTGTTTTTT. This translates into CASSLGRNNEKLFF.

V is TRBV7-9 and J is TRBJ1-1; D is unresolved. Germline loops: CDR1 SEHNR, CDR2 FQNEAQ (reference sequence). V lost 6 bases and J 5 bases, leaving 13 bases between the germline ends. The CDR3 extends over 13 amino acids. As DNA, the CDR3 is TGTGCCAGCAGTCAATCACGGGTTACTGAAGCTTTCTTT. This sequence encodes CASSQSRVTEAFF.

This clone was detected only once. CDR3 loop: CASSQGAGDYGYTF. The DNA of the CDR3 is TGCGCCAGCAGCCAAGGGGCAGGGGACTATGGCTACACCTTC. This chain uses TRBV4-1 with TRBJ1-2, with TRBD1 as a possible D gene (6 bases). Germline V gene data show CDR1 as MGHRA and CDR2 as YSYEKL. V lost 1 base and J lost 3, with 9 bases in between. There are 14 residues in the CDR3.

A single count supports this clone. This chain connects TRBV5-1 to TRBJ1-2, with D possibly TRBD1 on 6 matching bases. V lost 0 bases, J lost 5 bases, and 11 bases lay in between. Germline V gene data show CDR1 as SGHRS and CDR2 as YFSETQ. The CDR3 is 14 residues long. The CDR3 nucleotides are TGCGCCAGCAGCTTGGGACAGGACGCATATGGCTACACCTTC. As protein: CASSLGQDAYGYTF.

The chain uses TRBV19 and TRBJ1-1, with TRBD1 matching 12 bases. This CDR3 region has 17 residues. Germline V gene lookup returns CDR1 LNHDA and CDR2 SQIVND (reference sequence). The J segment lost 3 bases and the V segment lost 3 bases, leaving 8 bases of the junction unmatched. The CDR3 spells CASSIYRDRGLHTEAFF. The CDR3 DNA reads TGTGCCAGTAGTATTTACCGGGACAGGGGGCTTCACACTGAAGCTTTCTTT.